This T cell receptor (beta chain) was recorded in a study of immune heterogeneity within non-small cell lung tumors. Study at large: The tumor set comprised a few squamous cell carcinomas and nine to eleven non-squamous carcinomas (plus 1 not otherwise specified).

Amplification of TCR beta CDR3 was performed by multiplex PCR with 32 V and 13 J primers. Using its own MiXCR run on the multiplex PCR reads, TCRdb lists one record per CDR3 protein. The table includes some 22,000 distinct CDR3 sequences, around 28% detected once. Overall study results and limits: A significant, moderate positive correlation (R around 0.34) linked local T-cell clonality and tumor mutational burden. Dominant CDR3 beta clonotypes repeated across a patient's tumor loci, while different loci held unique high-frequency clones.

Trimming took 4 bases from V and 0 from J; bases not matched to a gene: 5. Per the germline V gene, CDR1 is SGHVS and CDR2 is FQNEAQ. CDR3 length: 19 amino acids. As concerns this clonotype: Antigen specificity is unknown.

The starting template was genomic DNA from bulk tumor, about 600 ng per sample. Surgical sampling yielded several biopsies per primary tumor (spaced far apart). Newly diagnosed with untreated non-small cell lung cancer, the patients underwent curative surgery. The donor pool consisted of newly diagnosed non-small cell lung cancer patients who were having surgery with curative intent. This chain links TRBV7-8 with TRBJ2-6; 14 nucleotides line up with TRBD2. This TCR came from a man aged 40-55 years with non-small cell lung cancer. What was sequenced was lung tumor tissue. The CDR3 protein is CASSSSTSGRVSGANVLTF. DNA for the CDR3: TGTGCCAGCAGCTCCTCGACTAGCGGGAGGGTCTCTGGGGCCAACGTCCTGACTTTC.